The clone carrying this T cell receptor beta chain was detected many times. Its antigen is unidentified. A second PCR, run for about 6 to 11 cycles, used a sample-barcoded 5' primer plus a J-beta primer mix. TCRdb independently ran MiXCR on the 5' RACE reads; one entry per CDR3 protein. Of about 650,000 distinct CDR3 sequences in the sample, about 30% were seen once. The data are from a study of blood T cells in healthy people across ages. Study-level findings and limits: Unknown donor CMV status possibly confounded expanded clonotype changes. Estimates based on one million T cells were treated as lower bounds.

There are 16 residues in the CDR3. Unmatched junction bases numbered 10, after V lost 1 base and J lost 3 bases. Germline V CDR1 and CDR2: DFQATT, SNEGSKA (reference sequence). The genes are TRBV20-1 and TRBJ2-7, with 9 bases that match TRBD1. Sequenced sample: blood. The clonotype was recovered from a woman aged 80 or over in good health. CDR3 sequence (DNA): TGCAGTGCTAGAGGGACGGGACAGGGTTTGGGCTACGAGCAGTACTTC. Its translation is CSARGTGQGLGYEQYF.